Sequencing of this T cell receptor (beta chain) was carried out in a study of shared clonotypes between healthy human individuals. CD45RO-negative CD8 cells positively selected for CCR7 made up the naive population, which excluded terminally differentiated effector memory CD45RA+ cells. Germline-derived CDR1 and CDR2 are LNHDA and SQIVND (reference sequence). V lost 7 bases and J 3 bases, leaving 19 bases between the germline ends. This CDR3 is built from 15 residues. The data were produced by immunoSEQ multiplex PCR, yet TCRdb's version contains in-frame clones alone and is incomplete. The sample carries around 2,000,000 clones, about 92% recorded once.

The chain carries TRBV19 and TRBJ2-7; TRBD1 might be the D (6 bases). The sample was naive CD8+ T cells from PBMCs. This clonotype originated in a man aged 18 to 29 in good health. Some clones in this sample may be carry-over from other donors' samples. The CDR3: CASMERGGQSYEQYF. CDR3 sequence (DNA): TGTGCCAGTATGGAGAGGGGCGGACAGAGCTACGAGCAGTACTTC.